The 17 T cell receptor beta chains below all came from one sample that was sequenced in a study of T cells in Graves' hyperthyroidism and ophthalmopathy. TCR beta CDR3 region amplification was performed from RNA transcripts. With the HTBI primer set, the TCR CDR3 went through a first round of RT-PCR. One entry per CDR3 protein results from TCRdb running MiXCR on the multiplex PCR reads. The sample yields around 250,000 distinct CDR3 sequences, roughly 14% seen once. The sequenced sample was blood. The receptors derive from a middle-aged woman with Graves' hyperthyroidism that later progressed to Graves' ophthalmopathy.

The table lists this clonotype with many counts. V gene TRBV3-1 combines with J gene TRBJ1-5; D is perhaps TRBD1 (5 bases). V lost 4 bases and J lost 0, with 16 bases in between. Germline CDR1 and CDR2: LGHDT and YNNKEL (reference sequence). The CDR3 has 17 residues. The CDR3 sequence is CASSLTRTGYSNQPQHF. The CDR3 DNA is TGTGCCAGCAGCCTGACCCGAACAGGCTATAGCAATCAGCCCCAGCATTTT.

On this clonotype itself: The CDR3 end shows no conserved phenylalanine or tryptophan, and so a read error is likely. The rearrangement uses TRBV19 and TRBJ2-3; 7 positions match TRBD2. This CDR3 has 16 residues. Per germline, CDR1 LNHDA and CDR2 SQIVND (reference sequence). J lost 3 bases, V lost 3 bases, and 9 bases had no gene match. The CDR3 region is CASSIIHAAGTDTQYS. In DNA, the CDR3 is TGTGCCAGTAGTATTATACACGCAGCGGGGACAGATACGCAGTATTCT.

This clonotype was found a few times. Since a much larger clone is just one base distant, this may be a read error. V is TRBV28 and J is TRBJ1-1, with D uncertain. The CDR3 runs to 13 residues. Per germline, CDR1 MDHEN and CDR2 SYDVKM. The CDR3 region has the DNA TGTGCCGGCAGCCAACTCTGGTTCTCGGAAGCTTTCTTT. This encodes CAGSQLWFSEAFF. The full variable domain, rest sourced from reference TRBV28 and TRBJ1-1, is DVKVTQSSRYLVKRTGEKVFLECVQDMDHENMFWYRQDPGLGLRLIYFSYDVKMKEKGDIPEGYSVSREKKERFSLILESASTNQTSMYLCAGSQLWFSEAFFGQGTRLTVV.

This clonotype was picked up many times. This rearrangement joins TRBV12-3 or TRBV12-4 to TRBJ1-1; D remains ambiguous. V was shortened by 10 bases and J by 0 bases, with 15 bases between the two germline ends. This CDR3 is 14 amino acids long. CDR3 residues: CAIWGGTVNTEAFF. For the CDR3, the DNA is TGTGCCATTTGGGGTGGCACCGTGAACACTGAAGCTTTCTTT.

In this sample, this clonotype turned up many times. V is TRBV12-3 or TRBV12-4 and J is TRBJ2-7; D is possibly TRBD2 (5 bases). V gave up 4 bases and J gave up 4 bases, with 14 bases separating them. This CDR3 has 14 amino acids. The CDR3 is CASSSTGTSYEQYF. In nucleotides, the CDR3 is TGTGCCAGCAGTTCTACGGGAACCAGTTACGAGCAGTACTTC.

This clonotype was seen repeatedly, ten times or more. CDR3 coding DNA: TGTGCCAGCAGAAGTGGCGGCGGGCAAGAGACCCAGTACTTC. Translated: CASRSGGGQETQYF. V is TRBV6-1 and J is TRBJ2-5; possible D gene TRBD2, 5 bases. Trimming removed 6 bases from V and 2 bases from J, with 13 bases in between. The CDR3 extends over 14 amino acids. CDR1 and CDR2 from the germline V gene are MNHNS and SASEGT.

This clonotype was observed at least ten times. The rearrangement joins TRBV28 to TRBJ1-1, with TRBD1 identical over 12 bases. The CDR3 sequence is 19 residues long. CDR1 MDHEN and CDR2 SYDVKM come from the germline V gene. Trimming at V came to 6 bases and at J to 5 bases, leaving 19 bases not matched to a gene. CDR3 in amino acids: CASSLPLSRDRGRRTEAFF. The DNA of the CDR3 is TGTGCCAGCAGCCTACCCTTGTCAAGGGACAGGGGGCGCCGGACTGAAGCTTTCTTT.

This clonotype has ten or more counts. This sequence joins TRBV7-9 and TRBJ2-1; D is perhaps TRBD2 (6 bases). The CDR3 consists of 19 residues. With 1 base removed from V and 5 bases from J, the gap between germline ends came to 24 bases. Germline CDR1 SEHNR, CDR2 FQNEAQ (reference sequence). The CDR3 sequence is CASSLVSRTLGRNHNEQFF. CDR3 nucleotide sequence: TGTGCCAGCAGCTTAGTATCCCGCACACTAGGGAGGAACCACAATGAGCAGTTCTTC.

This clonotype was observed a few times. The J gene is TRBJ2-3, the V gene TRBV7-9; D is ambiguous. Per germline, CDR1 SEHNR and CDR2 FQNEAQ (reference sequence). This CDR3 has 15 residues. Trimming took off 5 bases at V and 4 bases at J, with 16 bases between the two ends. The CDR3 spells CASSPTSRDPDTQYF. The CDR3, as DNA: TGTGCCAGCAGCCCCACCTCTCGTGATCCAGATACGCAGTATTTT.

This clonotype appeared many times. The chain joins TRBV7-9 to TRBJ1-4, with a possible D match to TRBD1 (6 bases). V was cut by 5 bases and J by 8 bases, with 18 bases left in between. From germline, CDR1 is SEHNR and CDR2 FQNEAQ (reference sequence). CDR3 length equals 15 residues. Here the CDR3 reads CASSPTGSSREKLFF. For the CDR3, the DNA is TGTGCCAGCAGCCCCACAGGGTCGTCGAGAGAAAAACTGTTTTTT.

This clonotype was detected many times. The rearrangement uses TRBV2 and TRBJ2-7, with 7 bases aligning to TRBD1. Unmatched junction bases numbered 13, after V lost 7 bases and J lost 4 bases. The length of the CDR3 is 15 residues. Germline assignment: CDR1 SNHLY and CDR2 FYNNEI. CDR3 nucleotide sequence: TGTGCCAGCATTGGAGGCCGCAGGGGGTGGTACGAGCAGTACTTC. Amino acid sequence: CASIGGRRGWYEQYF. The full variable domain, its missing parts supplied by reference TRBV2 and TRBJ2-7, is EPEVTQTPSHQVTQMGQEVILRCVPISNHLYFYWYRQILGQKVEFLVSFYNNEISEKSEIFDDQFSVERPDGSNFTLKIRSTKLEDSAMYFCASIGGRRGWYEQYFGPGTRLTVT.

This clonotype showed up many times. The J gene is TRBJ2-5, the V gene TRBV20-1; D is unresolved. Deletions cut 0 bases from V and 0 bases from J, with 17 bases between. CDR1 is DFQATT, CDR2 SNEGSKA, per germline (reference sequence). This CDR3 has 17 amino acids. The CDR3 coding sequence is TGCAGTGCTAGAGAGGCAATTAGGACGGAGTACCAAGAGACCCAGTACTTC. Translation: CSAREAIRTEYQETQYF.

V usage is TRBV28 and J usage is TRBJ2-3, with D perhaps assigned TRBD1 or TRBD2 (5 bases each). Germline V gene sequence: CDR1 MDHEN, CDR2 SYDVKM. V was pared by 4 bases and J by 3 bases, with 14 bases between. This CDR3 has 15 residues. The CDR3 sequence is CASSSGTPCTDTQYF. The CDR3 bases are TGTGCCAGCAGTTCCGGGACGCCTTGTACAGATACGCAGTATTTT.

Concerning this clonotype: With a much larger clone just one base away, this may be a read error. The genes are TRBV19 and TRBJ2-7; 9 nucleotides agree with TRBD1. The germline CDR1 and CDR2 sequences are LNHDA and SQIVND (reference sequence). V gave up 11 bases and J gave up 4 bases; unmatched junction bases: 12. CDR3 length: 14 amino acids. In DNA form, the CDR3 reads TGTGCCGCCCAACCTACAGGGGGCATTTACGAGCAGTACTTC. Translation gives CAAQPTGGIYEQYF.

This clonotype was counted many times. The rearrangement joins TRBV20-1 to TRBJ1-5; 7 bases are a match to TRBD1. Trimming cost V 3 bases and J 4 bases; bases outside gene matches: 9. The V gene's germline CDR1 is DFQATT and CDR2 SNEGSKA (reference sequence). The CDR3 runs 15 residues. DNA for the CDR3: TGCAGTGCTAGGGACCGGGACAGTCTAAATCAGCCCCAGCATTTT. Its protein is CSARDRDSLNQPQHF.

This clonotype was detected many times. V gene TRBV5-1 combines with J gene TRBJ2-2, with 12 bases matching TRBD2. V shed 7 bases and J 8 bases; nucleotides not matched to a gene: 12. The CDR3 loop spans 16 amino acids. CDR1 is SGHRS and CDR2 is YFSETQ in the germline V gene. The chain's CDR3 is CASSASGRADSGELFF. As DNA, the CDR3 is TGCGCCAGCTCGGCTAGCGGGAGGGCCGATTCGGGGGAGCTGTTTTTT.

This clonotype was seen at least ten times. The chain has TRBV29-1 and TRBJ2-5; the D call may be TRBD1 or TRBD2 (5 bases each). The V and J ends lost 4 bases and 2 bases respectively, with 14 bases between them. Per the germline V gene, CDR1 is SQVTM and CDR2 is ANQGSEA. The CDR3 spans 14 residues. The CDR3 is CSVAPGTVQETQYF. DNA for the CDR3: TGCAGCGTTGCCCCTGGGACGGTGCAAGAGACCCAGTACTTC.